A selection of T cell receptor beta chains follows, all from one sample in a study of shared clonotypes between healthy human individuals. The protocol was immunoSEQ multiplex PCR, while the TCRdb copy is restricted to in-frame clones and leaves out a portion. In the table there are 2 million to 3 million clones, 90% to 95% of which are singletons. Sequenced sample: naive CD4+ T cells from PBMCs. Receptor source: a man younger than 35 in good health. Some clones in this sample may be carry-over from other donors' samples. The CDR3 runs from the conserved cysteine through the conserved F or W. Fields, in order: V gene, clone size, D gene, CDR3 length, J gene, CDR3 protein, CDR3 DNA. D genes are given only for firm matches. Clone size is stated in some rows and not others, as once, few, many or a class when expanded.

V gene: TRBV9; clone size: NA; D gene: TRBD1; CDR3 length: 17; J gene: TRBJ2-2; CDR3 protein: CASSFRDRGLNTGELFF; CDR3 DNA: TGTGCCAGCAGCTTCCGGGACAGGGGATTGAACACCGGGGAGCTGTTTTTT
V gene: TRBV2; clone size: NA; D gene: TRBD1; CDR3 length: 18; J gene: TRBJ2-3; CDR3 protein: CASIFFPPWAGGTDTQYF; CDR3 DNA: TGTGCCAGCATATTTTTTCCTCCTTGGGCAGGGGGTACAGATACGCAGTATTTT
V gene: TRBV7-8; clone size: NA; D gene: NA; CDR3 length: 16; J gene: TRBJ2-7; CDR3 protein: CASSLTSLGSSYEQYF; CDR3 DNA: TGTGCCAGCAGCCTTACCAGCCTGGGGTCGTCCTACGAGCAGTACTTC
V gene: TRBV29-1; clone size: NA; D gene: NA; CDR3 length: 13; J gene: TRBJ2-5; CDR3 protein: CSGGDSLQETQYF; CDR3 DNA: TGCAGCGGGGGGGACAGTCTCCAAGAGACCCAGTACTTC
V gene: TRBV7-8; clone size: once; D gene: NA; CDR3 length: 13; J gene: TRBJ2-1; CDR3 protein: CASSTTTDNEQFF; CDR3 DNA: TGTGCCAGCAGCACAACCACGGACAATGAGCAGTTCTTC
V gene: TRBV2; clone size: NA; D gene: NA; CDR3 length: 12; J gene: TRBJ2-7; CDR3 protein: CASRDRGVEQYF; CDR3 DNA: TGTGCCAGCAGGGACCGAGGAGTGGAGCAGTACTTC
V gene: TRBV19; clone size: once; D gene: TRBD1; CDR3 length: 14; J gene: TRBJ2-1; CDR3 protein: CASSTPTGKYEQFF; CDR3 DNA: TGTGCCAGTAGTACCCCGACAGGGAAGTATGAGCAGTTCTTC
V gene: TRBV9; clone size: NA; D gene: NA; CDR3 length: 12; J gene: TRBJ2-3; CDR3 protein: CASSWSEGTQYF; CDR3 DNA: TGTGCCAGCAGCTGGAGTGAAGGTACGCAGTATTTT
V gene: TRBV6-1; clone size: NA; D gene: NA; CDR3 length: 15; J gene: TRBJ1-1; CDR3 protein: CASSDRGSVNTEAFF; CDR3 DNA: TGTGCCAGCAGTGATAGGGGCTCGGTGAACACTGAAGCTTTCTTT
V gene: TRBV11-2; clone size: NA; D gene: TRBD2; CDR3 length: 16; J gene: TRBJ2-1; CDR3 protein: CASSLGRLAGANEQFF; CDR3 DNA: TGTGCCAGCAGCTTAGGTCGACTAGCGGGAGCAAATGAGCAGTTCTTC
V gene: TRBV28; clone size: NA; D gene: NA; CDR3 length: 15; J gene: TRBJ2-7; CDR3 protein: CASSPPAGWPYEQYF; CDR3 DNA: TGTGCCAGCAGCCCTCCCGCGGGGTGGCCCTACGAGCAGTACTTC
V gene: TRBV19; clone size: NA; D gene: TRBD1; CDR3 length: 14; J gene: TRBJ1-4; CDR3 protein: CASSGTGLNEKLFF; CDR3 DNA: TGTGCCAGTAGTGGGACAGGGCTGAATGAAAAACTGTTTTTT
V gene: TRBV30; clone size: NA; D gene: TRBD1; CDR3 length: 13; J gene: TRBJ1-5; CDR3 protein: CAWSTNRGQPQHF; CDR3 DNA: TGTGCCTGGAGTACGAACAGGGGTCAGCCCCAGCATTTT
V gene: TRBV30; clone size: NA; D gene: NA; CDR3 length: 12; J gene: TRBJ1-3; CDR3 protein: CAWSVLGNTIYF; CDR3 DNA: TGTGCCTGGAGTGTACTAGGAAACACCATATATTTT
V gene: TRBV2; clone size: once; D gene: NA; CDR3 length: 16; J gene: TRBJ2-5; CDR3 protein: CASSFTGTPVQETQYF; CDR3 DNA: TGTGCCAGCAGTTTTACCGGGACACCAGTCCAAGAGACCCAGTACTTC
V gene: TRBV28; clone size: NA; D gene: TRBD2; CDR3 length: 18; J gene: TRBJ2-2; CDR3 protein: CASSPTSGRGVNTGELFF; CDR3 DNA: TGTGCCAGCAGTCCGACTAGCGGGAGAGGAGTGAACACCGGGGAGCTGTTTTTT
V gene: TRBV10-1; clone size: NA; D gene: NA; CDR3 length: 13; J gene: TRBJ2-5; CDR3 protein: CASSESALETQYF; CDR3 DNA: TGCGCCAGCAGTGAGTCAGCACTTGAGACCCAGTACTTC
V gene: TRBV10-1; clone size: few; D gene: NA; CDR3 length: 11; J gene: TRBJ2-2; CDR3 protein: CASRNTGELFF; CDR3 DNA: TGCGCCAGCAGGAACACCGGGGAGCTGTTTTTT
V gene: TRBV29-1; clone size: NA; D gene: NA; CDR3 length: 14; J gene: TRBJ2-1; CDR3 protein: CSVEGLLLGNEQFF; CDR3 DNA: TGCAGCGTTGAGGGGCTATTATTAGGGAATGAGCAGTTCTTC
V gene: TRBV28; clone size: NA; D gene: NA; CDR3 length: 14; J gene: TRBJ1-1; CDR3 protein: CASDGGRMNTEAFF; CDR3 DNA: TGTGCCAGCGACGGGGGCCGCATGAACACTGAAGCTTTCTTT
V gene: TRBV30; clone size: NA; D gene: TRBD1; CDR3 length: 13; J gene: TRBJ1-4; CDR3 protein: CAWSPDRGEKLFF; CDR3 DNA: TGTGCCTGGAGTCCCGACAGGGGCGAAAAACTGTTTTTT
V gene: TRBV6-5; clone size: NA; D gene: TRBD1; CDR3 length: 13; J gene: TRBJ1-5; CDR3 protein: CASSLQGNQPQHF; CDR3 DNA: TGTGCCAGCAGCCTACAGGGGAATCAGCCCCAGCATTTT
V gene: TRBV27; clone size: NA; D gene: TRBD1; CDR3 length: 15; J gene: TRBJ1-2; CDR3 protein: CASRPTGGRGYGYTF; CDR3 DNA: TGTGCCAGCAGGCCTACAGGGGGCCGGGGCTATGGCTACACCTTC
V gene: TRBV10-3; clone size: NA; D gene: TRBD1; CDR3 length: 16; J gene: TRBJ2-2; CDR3 protein: CAISEMGQGSAGELFF; CDR3 DNA: TGTGCCATCAGTGAAATGGGACAGGGGAGCGCCGGGGAGCTGTTTTTT
V gene: TRBV7-9; clone size: NA; D gene: TRBD2; CDR3 length: 17; J gene: TRBJ2-2; CDR3 protein: CASSLVASGRYTGELFF; CDR3 DNA: TGTGCCAGCAGCTTAGTAGCGAGCGGGAGGTACACCGGGGAGCTGTTTTTT
V gene: TRBV4-3; clone size: NA; D gene: NA; CDR3 length: 14; J gene: TRBJ1-2; CDR3 protein: CASSQGGSHYGYTF; CDR3 DNA: TGCGCCAGCAGCCAAGGCGGGTCGCACTATGGCTACACCTTC
V gene: TRBV19; clone size: NA; D gene: TRBD1; CDR3 length: 15; J gene: TRBJ1-2; CDR3 protein: CASSIRQGGHYGYTF; CDR3 DNA: TGTGCCAGTAGTATCCGACAGGGGGGACACTATGGCTACACCTTC
V gene: TRBV2; clone size: few; D gene: NA; CDR3 length: 10; J gene: TRBJ2-5; CDR3 protein: CASSTKTQYF; CDR3 DNA: TGTGCCAGCAGTACGAAGACCCAGTACTTC
V gene: TRBV2; clone size: NA; D gene: NA; CDR3 length: 13; J gene: TRBJ2-3; CDR3 protein: CASGRLTTDTQYF; CDR3 DNA: TGTGCCAGCGGCAGGTTAACCACAGATACGCAGTATTTT
V gene: TRBV27; clone size: NA; D gene: NA; CDR3 length: 15; J gene: TRBJ2-3; CDR3 protein: CASSSNSRSTDTQYF; CDR3 DNA: TGTGCCAGCAGTTCGAACAGTAGGAGCACAGATACGCAGTATTTT
V gene: TRBV5-1; clone size: NA; D gene: NA; CDR3 length: 15; J gene: TRBJ1-3; CDR3 protein: CASSLGGSVGNTIYF; CDR3 DNA: TGCGCCAGCAGCTTGGGCGGGTCAGTCGGAAACACCATATATTTT
V gene: TRBV5-1; clone size: NA; D gene: TRBD1; CDR3 length: 16; J gene: TRBJ2-2; CDR3 protein: CASSLARGPNTGELFF; CDR3 DNA: TGCGCCAGCAGCTTGGCCAGGGGGCCAAACACCGGGGAGCTGTTTTTT
V gene: TRBV28; clone size: NA; D gene: TRBD1; CDR3 length: 16; J gene: TRBJ2-7; CDR3 protein: CASSSRDRLFSYEQYF; CDR3 DNA: TGTGCCAGCAGTTCCCGGGACAGGTTATTTAGCTACGAGCAGTACTTC
V gene: TRBV5-4; clone size: NA; D gene: TRBD2; CDR3 length: 15; J gene: TRBJ2-5; CDR3 protein: CASSQSGGSQETQYF; CDR3 DNA: TGTGCCAGCAGCCAAAGCGGGGGATCTCAAGAGACCCAGTACTTC